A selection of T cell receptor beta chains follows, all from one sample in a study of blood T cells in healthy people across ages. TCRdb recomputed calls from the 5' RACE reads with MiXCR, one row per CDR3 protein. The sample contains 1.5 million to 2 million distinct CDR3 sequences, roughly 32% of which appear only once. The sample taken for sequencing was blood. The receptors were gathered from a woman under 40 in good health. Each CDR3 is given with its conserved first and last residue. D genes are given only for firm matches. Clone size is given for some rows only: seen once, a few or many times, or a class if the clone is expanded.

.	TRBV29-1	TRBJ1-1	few	CSATRASRNTEAFF	TGCAGCGCTACCAGGGCCAGTCGGAACACTGAAGCTTTCTTT
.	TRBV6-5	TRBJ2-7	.	CASLDNSYEQYF	TGTGCCAGCCTGGACAACTCCTACGAGCAGTACTTC
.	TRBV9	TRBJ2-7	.	CASSEGRGNYEQYF	TGTGCCAGCAGCGAAGGCCGGGGGAACTACGAGCAGTACTTC
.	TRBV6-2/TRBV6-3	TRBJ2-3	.	CASSYGFSTDTQYF	TGTGCCAGCAGTTATGGTTTCAGCACAGATACGCAGTATTTT
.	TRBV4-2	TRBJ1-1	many	CASSPPENTEAFF	TGTGCCAGCAGCCCCCCGGAGAACACTGAAGCTTTCTTT
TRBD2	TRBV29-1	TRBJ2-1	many	CSVGGLAGANEQFF	TGCAGCGTTGGGGGACTAGCGGGGGCCAATGAGCAGTTCTTC
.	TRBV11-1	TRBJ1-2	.	CASSFRPWTDGYTF	TGTGCCAGCAGCTTCCGGCCCTGGACGGATGGCTACACCTTC
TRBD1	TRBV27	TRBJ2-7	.	CASSPGTGLIYEQYF	TGTGCCAGCAGTCCAGGGACAGGGCTGATCTACGAGCAGTACTTC
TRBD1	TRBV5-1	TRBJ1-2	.	CASSSGGTQGGYTF	TGCGCCAGCAGCTCAGGGGGGACCCAGGGCGGCTACACCTTC
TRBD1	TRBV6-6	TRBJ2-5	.	CASSSPSAGGQETQYF	TGTGCCAGCAGTTCACCCTCCGCAGGGGGCCAGGAGACCCAGTACTTC
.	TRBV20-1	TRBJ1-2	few	CSAKVNGYTF	TGCAGTGCTAAAGTCAACGGCTACACCTTC
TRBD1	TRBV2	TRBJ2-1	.	CATGTGQRNEQFF	TGTGCCACCGGGACAGGGCAAAGGAATGAGCAGTTCTTC
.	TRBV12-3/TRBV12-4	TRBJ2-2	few	CASSPGWDTGELFF	TGTGCCAGCAGTCCGGGTTGGGACACCGGGGAGCTGTTTTTT
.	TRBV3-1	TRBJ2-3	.	CASSQANEDTQYF	TGTGCCAGCAGCCAAGCAAACGAGGATACGCAGTATTTT
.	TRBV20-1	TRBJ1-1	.	CSGIGQLNTEAFF	TGCAGTGGAATTGGACAGCTAAACACTGAAGCTTTCTTT
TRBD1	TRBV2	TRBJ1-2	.	CASSDRGVFYGYTF	TGTGCCAGCAGTGACAGGGGGGTATTCTATGGCTACACCTTC
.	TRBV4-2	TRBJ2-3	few	CASSQGTISTDTQYF	TGTGCCAGCAGCCAAGGGACTATTAGCACAGATACGCAGTATTTT
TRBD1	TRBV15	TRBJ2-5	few	CATSRTGSRETQYF	TGTGCCACCAGCAGGACAGGGTCTAGGGAGACCCAGTACTTC
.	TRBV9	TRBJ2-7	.	CASSVNPDSYEQYF	TGTGCCAGCAGCGTAAATCCGGACTCCTACGAGCAGTACTTC
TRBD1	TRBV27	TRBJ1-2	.	CASAIRDRGSGYTF	TGTGCCAGCGCCATCCGGGACAGGGGTAGTGGCTACACCTTC
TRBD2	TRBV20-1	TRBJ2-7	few	CSAWEGLPYEQYF	TGCAGTGCATGGGAGGGACTTCCCTACGAGCAGTACTTC
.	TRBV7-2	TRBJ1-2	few	CASSLDAGSNYGYTF	TGTGCCAGCAGCTTAGACGCAGGGTCTAACTATGGCTACACCTTC
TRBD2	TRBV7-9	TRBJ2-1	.	CASSFHQRSSGLAGLYEQFF	TGTGCCAGCAGCTTCCACCAAAGGTCCTCGGGACTAGCGGGATTGTATGAGCAGTTCTTC
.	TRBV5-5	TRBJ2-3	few	CASSLYSLSTDTQYF	TGTGCCAGCAGCTTGTACAGCTTAAGCACAGATACGCAGTATTTT
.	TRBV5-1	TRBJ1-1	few	CASSRALNGAEAFF	TGCGCCAGCAGCCGCGCCCTTAATGGGGCTGAAGCTTTCTTT
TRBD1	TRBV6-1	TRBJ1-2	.	CASSERGGQGGYGYTF	TGTGCCAGCAGTGAAAGAGGGGGACAGGGAGGCTATGGCTACACCTTC
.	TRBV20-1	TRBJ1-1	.	CTSNSGNTEAFF	TGCACTAGTAACAGTGGGAACACTGAAGCTTTCTTT
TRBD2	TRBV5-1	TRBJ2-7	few	CASSPNPSGTYEQYF	TGCGCCAGCAGCCCCAATCCTAGCGGGACCTACGAGCAGTACTTC
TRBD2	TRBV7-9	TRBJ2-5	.	CASTPTLAGGPQETQYF	TGTGCCAGCACCCCAACACTAGCGGGGGGGCCTCAAGAGACCCAGTACTTC
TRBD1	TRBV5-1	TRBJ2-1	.	CASSFGTGAINEQFF	TGCGCCAGCAGCTTCGGCACAGGGGCCATCAATGAGCAGTTCTTC
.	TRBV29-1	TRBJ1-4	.	CSVIGGNEKLFF	TGCAGCGTTATAGGGGGGAATGAAAAACTGTTTTTT
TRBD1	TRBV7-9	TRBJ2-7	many	CASSLVVGQNYEQYF	TGTGCCAGCAGCTTGGTGGTGGGACAGAACTACGAGCAGTACTTC
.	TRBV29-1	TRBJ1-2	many	CSVVGSDYGYTF	TGCAGCGTTGTAGGGTCGGACTATGGCTACACCTTC
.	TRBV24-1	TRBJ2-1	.	CATSDFTGLQFF	TGTGCCACCAGTGATTTTACGGGCCTGCAGTTCTTC
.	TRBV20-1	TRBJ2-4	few	CSAKRTDLAKNIQYF	TGCAGTGCTAAGCGGACAGACCTAGCCAAAAACATTCAGTACTTC
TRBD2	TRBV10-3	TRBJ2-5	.	CATGGDRETQYF	TGTGCCACCGGGGGGGACCGAGAGACCCAGTACTTC
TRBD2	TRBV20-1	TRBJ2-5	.	CSARGLRQETQYF	TGCAGTGCTAGGGGACTACGCCAAGAGACCCAGTACTTC
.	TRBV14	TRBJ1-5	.	CARGRDSSGDQPQHF	TGTGCCAGGGGTCGGGACTCCTCAGGGGATCAGCCCCAGCATTTT
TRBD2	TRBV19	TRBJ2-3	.	CASSNQRGGRGTQYF	TGTGCCAGTAGTAATCAGCGGGGGGGCCGCGGAACGCAGTATTTT
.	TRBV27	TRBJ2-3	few	CASNEGGRSDTQYF	TGTGCCAGCAACGAAGGGGGTAGATCAGATACGCAGTATTTT
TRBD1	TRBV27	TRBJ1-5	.	CASRMRGQISNQPQHF	TGTGCCAGCAGGATGAGGGGACAGATAAGCAATCAGCCCCAGCATTTT
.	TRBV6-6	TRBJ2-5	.	CACSYSTRGETQYF	TGTGCCTGCAGTTACTCGACCCGGGGAGAGACCCAGTACTTC
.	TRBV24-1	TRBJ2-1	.	CATSDLSLGNEQFF	TGTGCCACCAGTGATTTGAGTCTCGGCAATGAGCAGTTCTTC
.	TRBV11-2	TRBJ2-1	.	CASSLDNVGRGEQFF	TGTGCCAGCAGCTTAGATAACGTCGGGAGAGGGGAGCAGTTCTTC
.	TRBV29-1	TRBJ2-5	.	CSLWTAQETQYF	TGCAGCCTATGGACAGCTCAAGAGACCCAGTACTTC
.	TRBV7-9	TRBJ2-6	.	CASSSGDYSGANVLTF	TGTGCCAGCAGCTCAGGGGACTACTCTGGGGCCAACGTCCTGACTTTC
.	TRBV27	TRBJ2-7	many	CASSLWRPGDEQYF	TGTGCCAGCAGTTTGTGGCGACCAGGGGACGAGCAGTACTTC
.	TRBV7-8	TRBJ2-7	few	CASSGGGEAYEQYF	TGTGCCAGCAGCGGCGGCGGGGAGGCCTACGAGCAGTACTTC
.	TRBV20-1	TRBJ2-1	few	CSARVLAIHQPGDEQFF	TGCAGTGCTAGAGTTCTGGCTATCCACCAGCCGGGGGACGAGCAGTTCTTC
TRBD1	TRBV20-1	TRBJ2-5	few	CSARTGSPRRETQYF	TGCAGTGCCCGGACAGGCTCGCCACGTCGAGAGACCCAGTACTTC
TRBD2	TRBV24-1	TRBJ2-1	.	CAIGLAGLSYNEQFF	TGTGCCATCGGACTAGCGGGACTGTCCTACAATGAGCAGTTCTTC
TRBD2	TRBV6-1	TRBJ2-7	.	CASRKTSGRTPQYYEQYF	TGTGCCAGCAGGAAGACTAGCGGGAGAACCCCCCAATACTACGAGCAGTACTTC
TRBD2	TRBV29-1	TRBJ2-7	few	CSAKGGLGEATSGEQYF	TGCAGCGCTAAAGGGGGGCTGGGGGAGGCAACTAGCGGCGAGCAGTACTTC
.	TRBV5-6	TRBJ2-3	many	CASSLVRSLSTDTQYF	TGTGCCAGCAGCTTGGTACGCAGCCTTAGCACAGATACGCAGTATTTT